This T cell receptor beta chain was captured in a study of T cell repertoires in cytomegalovirus infection. The wider study: It was recently identified HLA-C-restricted and well-studied HLA-B-restricted CMV epitopes that the study used. Both CMV infection and a matching HLA type were indicated by public TCR beta signatures.

CDR1 is SEHNR and CDR2 is FQNEAQ in the germline V gene (reference sequence). Trimming took off 4 bases at V and 2 bases at J, with 15 bases between the two ends. The CDR3 extends over 16 amino acids. Concerning this clonotype: As yet, its antigen is unknown.

TCRdb reanalysed the reads using MiXCR and keeps one entry per CDR3 protein. Counted here are roughly 220,000 distinct CDR3 sequences, approximately 40% occurring once; the ten biggest clones make up 55% to 70%. Whole-study results and caveats: Clonotypes of TCR beta that were HLA-C-restricted and CMV-specific dominated the ex vivo response.

This sequence was found in a human donor in good health (CMV status not recorded). Some clones in this sample may be carry-over from other donors' samples. V usage is TRBV7-9 and J usage is TRBJ2-4; possible D gene TRBD1, 7 bases. The specimen was CD8+ T cells from cultured PBMCs, collected from culture after CMV antigen stimulation. CDR3 residues: CASSSGAGGTKNIQYF. CDR3 bases: TGTGCCAGCAGCTCAGGGGCAGGGGGGACCAAAAACATTCAGTACTTC.